This T cell receptor beta chain was observed in a study of T cells in Graves' hyperthyroidism and ophthalmopathy. The wider study: Peripheral blood sampling occurred at initial diagnosis, before any treatment.

Graves' hyperthyroidism was deemed stable given no ophthalmopathy progression within 18 months. The study left out patients who had uncontrolled infection, other autoimmune disease, pregnancy or lactation. This clonotype was seen at least ten times. Regions amplified from RNA transcripts were the TCR beta CDR3 regions. A set of HTBI primers served as the primers for a first-round RT-PCR of the TCR CDR3. TCRdb ran MiXCR on the multiplex PCR reads and lists one entry per CDR3 protein. This table holds more than 650,000 distinct CDR3 sequences, roughly 15% found once. Germline CDR1 MDHEN, CDR2 SYDVKM. V lost 4 bases to trimming and J lost 0 bases, with 10 bases between them. The CDR3 contains 14 residues.

The specimen sequenced was blood. The chain is built from TRBV28 and TRBJ2-7; D is unresolved. This clonotype originated in a woman aged 18-29 years with Graves' hyperthyroidism. The CDR3 region is CASSYRTSSYEQYF. Here the CDR3 DNA reads TGTGCCAGCAGTTATCGGACGAGCTCCTACGAGCAGTACTTC.